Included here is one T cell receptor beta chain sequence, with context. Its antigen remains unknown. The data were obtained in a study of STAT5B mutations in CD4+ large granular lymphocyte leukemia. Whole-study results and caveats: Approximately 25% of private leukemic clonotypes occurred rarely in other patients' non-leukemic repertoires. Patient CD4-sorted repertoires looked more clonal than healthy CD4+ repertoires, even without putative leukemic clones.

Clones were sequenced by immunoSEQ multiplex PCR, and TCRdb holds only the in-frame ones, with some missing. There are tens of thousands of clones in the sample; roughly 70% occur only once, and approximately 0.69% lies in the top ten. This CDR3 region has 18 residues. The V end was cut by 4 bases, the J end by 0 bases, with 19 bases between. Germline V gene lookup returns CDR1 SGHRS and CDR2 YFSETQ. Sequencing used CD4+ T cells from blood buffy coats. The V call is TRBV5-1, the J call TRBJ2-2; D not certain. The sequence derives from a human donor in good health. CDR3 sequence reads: CASSPTPLRRANTGELFF. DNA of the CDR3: TGCGCCAGCAGCCCTACCCCTCTACGACGCGCGAACACCGGGGAGCTGTTTTTT.